These 10 T cell receptor gamma chains originate from one sample sequenced in a study of gamma-delta chains in newborns, infants, children. TCRdb re-called the reads through CATT. The sample yields under 3,000 gamma-chain clones, more than 35% seen once. Source material: blood. Receptor source: a child who was a newborn, infant or young child, either healthy, febrile or measles-vaccinated (not recorded which).

The J gene is TRGJ1 or TRGJ2, the V gene TRGV9. No J segment appears in TCRdb, so it was assigned here by matching the sequence to germline. The germline V gene has CDR1 GITISATS and CDR2 ISYDGTV (reference sequence). The CDR3 covers 11 residues. With 4 bases clipped from V and 9 bases from J, the junction kept 6 bases outside the gene matches. The CDR3 here is CALWDGGKKLF. CDR3 bases: TGTGCCTTGTGGGATGGGGGTAAGAAACTCTTT.

Note on this clone: One end of the junction varies from germline; a read error may be responsible. This rearrangement joins TRGV5 to TRGJ1 or TRGJ2. The J gene was missing in TCRdb and was found by matching the end of the DNA to germline. The CDR3 extends over 14 amino acids. Germline V gene lookup returns CDR1 VINAFY and CDR2 YDVSNSKD. CDR3 DNA: TGTGCCACCTGGGACAGGCAGAATGATTATAAGAAACTCTTT. This encodes CATWDRQNDYKKLF.

This clone was seen a handful of times. This rearrangement joins TRGV8 to TRGJ1 or TRGJ2. This CDR3 is built from 10 residues. Germline CDR1 is VENAVY and CDR2 is YDSYNSRV. The J segment lost 8 bases and the V segment lost 9 bases, leaving 7 bases of the junction unmatched. The CDR3 nucleotides are TGTGCCACCCGAAGTCATAAGAAACTCTTT. It specifies CATRSHKKLF.

This clone occurred a few times. Other DNA sequences within the sample encode an identical CDR3. The genes are TRGV9 and TRGJ1 or TRGJ2. TCRdb is silent on the J gene; assignment here came from matching the DNA to germline. The CDR3 spans 13 residues. From germline, CDR1 is GITISATS and CDR2 ISYDGTV (reference sequence). The V and J ends lost 0 bases and 4 bases, in that order; junction bases with no gene match: 3. CDR3 amino acids: CALWEVPYYKKLF. In nucleotides, the CDR3 is TGTGCCTTGTGGGAGGTGCCGTATTATAAGAAACTCTTT.

This chain connects TRGV8 to TRGJ1 or TRGJ2. The J gene is not listed in TCRdb, so it was assigned here from a DNA match to germline. This CDR3 region has 14 residues. After removal of 5 bases from V and 5 bases from J, the junction contained 12 bases not matched to a gene. From germline, CDR1 is VENAVY and CDR2 YDSYNSRV. As DNA, the CDR3 is TGTGCCACCTGGGCCAGAAAAGGAAATTATAAGAAACTCTTT. It translates to CATWARKGNYKKLF.

With respect to this clone: This CDR3 is also generated by other DNA sequences in the sample. The chain is built from TRGV4 and TRGJ1 or TRGJ2. In the absence of a J gene in TCRdb, the DNA was matched to germline to assign it here. Germline V gene lookup returns CDR1 EGSTGY and CDR2 YDSYTSSV. This CDR3 region has 12 residues. Trimming at V came to 2 bases and at J to 2 bases, leaving 0 bases not matched to a gene. The CDR3 loop is CATWDDYYKKLF. CDR3 nucleotide sequence: TGTGCCACCTGGGATGATTATTATAAGAAACTCTTT.

This clone was seen only a few times. The rearrangement uses TRGV4 and TRGJ1 or TRGJ2. CDR3 size: 14 residues. Per germline, CDR1 EGSTGY and CDR2 YDSYTSSV. V trimming: 0 bases; J trimming: 1 base; junction bases outside the gene matches: 3. Here the CDR3 DNA reads TGTGCCACCTGGGATGGGAAAAATTATTATAAGAAACTCTTT. Translating gives CATWDGKNYYKKLF.

To note about this clone: Other nucleotide sequences from this sample produce the same CDR3. J is TRGJ1 or TRGJ2 and V is TRGV3. Because TCRdb records no J gene, it was assigned here through a match of the DNA to germline. Germline assignment: CDR1 VTNTFY and CDR2 YDVSTARD (reference sequence). The CDR3 runs 13 residues. Trimming cost V 2 bases and J 4 bases; bases outside gene matches: 5. The CDR3 sequence: CATWDISYYKKLF. The CDR3 DNA is TGTGCCACCTGGGACATCTCGTATTATAAGAAACTCTTT.

Notes on this clone: At one end the junction does not follow the germline gene, possibly because of a read error. This sequence joins TRGV4 and TRGJ1 or TRGJ2. TCRdb gives no J gene; it was assigned here by matching the DNA to germline. The length of the CDR3 is 12 residues. Germline CDR1 is EGSTGY and CDR2 is YDSYTSSV. CDR3 loop: CAAWDENYKKLF. The CDR3 DNA follows: TGTGCCGCCTGGGATGAGAATTATAAGAAACTCTTT.

This clone was found a few times. The genes are TRGV4 and TRGJ1 or TRGJ2. TCRdb gives no J gene; it was assigned here by matching the DNA to germline. CDR1 is EGSTGY and CDR2 is YDSYTSSV in the germline V gene. The CDR3 is 12 amino acids. V lost 4 bases to trimming and J lost 4 bases; unmatched junction nucleotides: 4. In nucleotides, the CDR3 is TGTGCCACCTGGGAGGGCTATTATAAGAAACTCTTT. Translation gives CATWEGYYKKLF.